The 8 T cell receptor beta chains given below trace back to one sample, sequenced in a study of shared clonotypes between healthy human individuals. The table came from immunoSEQ multiplex PCR; TCRdb's copy has only in-frame clones and leaves some out. This sample has 1 million to 1.2 million clones; about 72% occur once, and the top ten carry about 0.94%. The sequencing sample was made of memory CD4+ T cells from PBMCs. Subset denoted: CD45RA-negative fraction. The receptors were gathered from a man aged 18 to 35 in good health. Some clones in this sample may be carry-over from other donors' samples.

The V and J genes are TRBV5-8 and TRBJ1-2; possible D gene TRBD1, 5 bases. V was trimmed by 4 bases and J by 7 bases, leaving 14 bases between them. Germline CDR1 reads SGHTS; CDR2 reads YDEGEE. CDR3 length: 13 amino acids. DNA of the CDR3: TGTGCCAGCAGCCCGGGGACCGCTTTTGGCTACACCTTC. This encodes CASSPGTAFGYTF.

V gene TRBV7-9 combines with J gene TRBJ2-1; a weak D match, TRBD1 (6 bases). The germline CDR1 and CDR2 sequences are SEHNR and FQNEAQ (reference sequence). The CDR3 consists of 14 residues. V shed 3 bases and J shed 10 bases, with 16 bases lying between them. CDR3: CASSFWVEGGEQFF. CDR3 coding DNA: TGTGCCAGCAGCTTTTGGGTCGAAGGGGGAGAGCAGTTCTTC.

The V and J genes are TRBV7-9 and TRBJ2-1, with 10 bases fitting TRBD2. Per the germline V gene, CDR1 is SEHNR and CDR2 is FQNEAQ (reference sequence). The CDR3 runs 15 residues. V was pared by 6 bases and J by 2 bases, with 4 bases of the junction left unmatched. The CDR3 is CASRKSGRAYNEQFF. The CDR3 DNA sequence: TGTGCCAGCAGGAAGAGCGGGAGGGCCTACAATGAGCAGTTCTTC.

This clone was observed a single time. V is TRBV4-1 and J is TRBJ2-5; TRBD2 aligns across 8 bases. Germline CDR1 MGHRA, CDR2 YSYEKL. There are 14 residues in the CDR3. The junction had 6 bases not matched to a gene; V was cut back by 4 bases and J by 5 bases. CDR3 protein: CASSPSGRGETQYF. DNA of the CDR3: TGCGCCAGCAGCCCGAGCGGGAGAGGGGAGACCCAGTACTTC.

The rearrangement joins TRBV28 to TRBJ1-5; 12 nucleotides align to TRBD1. The CDR3 contains 18 residues. The germline gives CDR1 MDHEN, CDR2 SYDVKM. Trimming cost V 6 bases and J 2 bases; bases outside gene matches: 11. This chain's CDR3 is CASSSWDRGLVGNQPQHF. The CDR3 DNA reads TGTGCCAGCAGCTCCTGGGACAGGGGGCTAGTGGGCAATCAGCCCCAGCATTTT.

The chain combines TRBV27 with TRBJ2-7, with D perhaps assigned TRBD1 or TRBD2 (5 bases each). CDR3 length: 20 amino acids. Trimming cost V 6 bases and J 2 bases, with 32 bases left between them. Germline V gene lookup returns CDR1 MNHEY and CDR2 SMNVEV (reference sequence). CDR3 nucleotides: TGTGCCAGCAGGGACCTATTTAGGGACCAAGTAGGGCCGTCGCCCTACGAGCAGTACTTC. It yields the protein CASRDLFRDQVGPSPYEQYF.

This chain links TRBV18 with TRBJ2-5; a possible D gene is TRBD1 (6 bases). Trimming left V 2 bases short and J 1 base short, with 8 bases between. This CDR3 contains 14 residues. Germline values: CDR1 KGHSH, CDR2 LQKENI. CDR3 region: CASSPRGSQETQYF. The CDR3 region has the DNA TGTGCCAGCTCACCAAGGGGGTCCCAAGAGACCCAGTACTTC.

V is TRBV7-2 and J is TRBJ2-5; D possibly corresponds to TRBD2 (6 bases). This CDR3 comprises 17 residues. Germline V gene sequence: CDR1 SGHTA, CDR2 FQGNSA. Deletions cut 3 bases from V and 1 base from J, with 18 bases between. The CDR3 protein is CASSFPSSVAAQETQYF. CDR3 nucleotide sequence: TGTGCCAGCAGCTTTCCCTCCTCAGTAGCGGCCCAAGAGACCCAGTACTTC. Full variable domain (rest looked up from reference TRBV7-2 and TRBJ2-5): GAGVSQSPSNKVTEKGKDVELRCDPISGHTALYWYRQSLGQGLEFLIYFQGNSAPDKSGLPSDRFSAERTGGSVSTLTIQRTQQEDSAVYLCASSFPSSVAAQETQYFGPGTRLLVL.